This T cell receptor beta chain was recorded in a study of shared T cell receptors in the human thymus. Germline V gene data show CDR1 as MNHNY and CDR2 as SVGAGI (reference sequence). Trimming left V 2 bases short and J 6 bases short, with 17 bases between. The CDR3 is made up of 15 amino acids. Sequencing used immunoSEQ multiplex PCR; TCRdb keeps in-frame clones, though not all of them. The sample lists 550,000 to 800,000 clones; approximately 83% were seen once. The same sample was also studied in work on human thymus T cells. That work states: Having corrective surgery for congenital heart defects, healthy Finnish infants were the ones who donated. Thymus pieces cut out during corrective heart surgery were the tissue that was used. Related research reported highly overlapping thymic repertoires among unrelated individuals.

The receptor comes from a girl less than two years old with a congenital heart defect. V usage is TRBV6-6 and J usage is TRBJ2-7; no firm D call. The sample taken for sequencing was thymocytes. CDR3 sequence (DNA): TGTGCCAGCAGTTACCGAAGTGCATGGGCGTGCGAGCAGTACTTC. It is translated as CASSYRSAWACEQYF.